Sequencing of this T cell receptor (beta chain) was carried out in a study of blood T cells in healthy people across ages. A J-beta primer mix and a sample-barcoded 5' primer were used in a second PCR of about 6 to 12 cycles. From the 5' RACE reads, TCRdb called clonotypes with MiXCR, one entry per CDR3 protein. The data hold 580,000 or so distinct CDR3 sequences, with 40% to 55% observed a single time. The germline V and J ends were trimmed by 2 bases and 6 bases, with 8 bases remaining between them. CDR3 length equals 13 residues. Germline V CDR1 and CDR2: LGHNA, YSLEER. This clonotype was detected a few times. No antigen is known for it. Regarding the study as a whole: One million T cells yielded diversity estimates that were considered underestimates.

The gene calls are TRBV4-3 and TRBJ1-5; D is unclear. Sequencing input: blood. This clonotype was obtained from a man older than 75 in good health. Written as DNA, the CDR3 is TGCGCCAGCAGCCAACGGGAAGGTCAGCCCCAGCATTTT. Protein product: CASSQREGQPQHF.